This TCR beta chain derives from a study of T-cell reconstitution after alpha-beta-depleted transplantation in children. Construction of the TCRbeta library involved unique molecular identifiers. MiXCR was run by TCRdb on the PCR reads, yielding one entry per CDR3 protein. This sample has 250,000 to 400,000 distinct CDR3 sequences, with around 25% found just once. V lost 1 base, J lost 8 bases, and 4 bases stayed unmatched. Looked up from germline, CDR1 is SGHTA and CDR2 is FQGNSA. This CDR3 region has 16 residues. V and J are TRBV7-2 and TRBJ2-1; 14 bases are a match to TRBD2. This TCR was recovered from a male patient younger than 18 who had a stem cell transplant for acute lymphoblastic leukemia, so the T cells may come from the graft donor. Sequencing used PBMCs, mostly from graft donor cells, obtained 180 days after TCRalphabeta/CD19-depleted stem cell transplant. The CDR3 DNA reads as TGTGCCAGCAGCTTAGGACTAGCGGGAGGGGGACATGAGCAGTTCTTC. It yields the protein CASSLGLAGGGHEQFF.